What follows is one T cell receptor beta chain and its context. What it binds is not known. The source of the sample is a study of T cell responses to AZD1222 COVID-19 vaccine. Study results and caveats: Variant regions that are unmutated are reportedly the target of nearly half of spike-specific TCRs.

This CDR3 comprises 13 residues. With 6 bases removed from V and 2 bases from J, the gap between germline ends came to 10 bases. The V gene's germline CDR1 is SNHLY and CDR2 FYNNEI. Sequencing used immunoSEQ multiplex PCR; TCRdb keeps in-frame clones, though not all of them. The sample comprises around 45,000 clones, around four fifths of which are singletons, and less than 25% rests with the top ten. The receptor comes from an adult who received the MenACWY meningococcal vaccine as a control. Sample: peripheral blood, taken 28 days after the second dose of the MenACWY control vaccine. This chain connects TRBV2 to TRBJ2-5; tentatively, D is TRBD2 (5 bases). The CDR3 DNA is TGTGCCAGCAGCAGCGGACTTCAAGAGACCCAGTACTTC. Residues: CASSSGLQETQYF.